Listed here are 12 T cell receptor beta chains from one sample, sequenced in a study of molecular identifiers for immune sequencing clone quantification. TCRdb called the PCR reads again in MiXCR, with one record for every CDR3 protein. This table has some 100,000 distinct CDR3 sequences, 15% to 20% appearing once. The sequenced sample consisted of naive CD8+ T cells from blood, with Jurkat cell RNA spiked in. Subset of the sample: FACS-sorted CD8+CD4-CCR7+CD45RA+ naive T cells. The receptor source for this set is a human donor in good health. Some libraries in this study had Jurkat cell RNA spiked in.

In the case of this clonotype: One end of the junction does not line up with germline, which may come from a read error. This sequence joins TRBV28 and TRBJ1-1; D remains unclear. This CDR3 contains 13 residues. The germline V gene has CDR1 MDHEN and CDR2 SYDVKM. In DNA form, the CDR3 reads TGTGCCAGCAGTCTAGGGTCGGGCACTGAAGCTTCCTTT. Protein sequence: CASSLGSGTEASF.

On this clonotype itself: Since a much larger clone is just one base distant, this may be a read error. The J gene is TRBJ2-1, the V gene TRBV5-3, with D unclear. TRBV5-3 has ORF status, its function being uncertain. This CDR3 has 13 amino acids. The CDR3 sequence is CASSSTAYNEQFF. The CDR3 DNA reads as TGTGCCAGCAGCTCCACGGCCTACAATGAGCAGTTCTTC.

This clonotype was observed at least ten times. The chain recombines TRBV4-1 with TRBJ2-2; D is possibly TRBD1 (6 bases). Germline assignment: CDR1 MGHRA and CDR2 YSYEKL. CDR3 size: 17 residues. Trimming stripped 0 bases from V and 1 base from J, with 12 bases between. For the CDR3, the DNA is TGCGCCAGCAGCCAAGATCGGACAGACTTGAACACCGGGGAGCTGTTTTTT. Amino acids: CASSQDRTDLNTGELFF.

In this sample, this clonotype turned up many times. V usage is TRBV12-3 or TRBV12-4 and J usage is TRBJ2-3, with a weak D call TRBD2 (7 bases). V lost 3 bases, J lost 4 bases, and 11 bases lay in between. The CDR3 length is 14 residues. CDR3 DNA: TGTGCCAGCAGTTTGGGGGGGCGGGCAGATACGCAGTATTTT. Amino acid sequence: CASSLGGRADTQYF.

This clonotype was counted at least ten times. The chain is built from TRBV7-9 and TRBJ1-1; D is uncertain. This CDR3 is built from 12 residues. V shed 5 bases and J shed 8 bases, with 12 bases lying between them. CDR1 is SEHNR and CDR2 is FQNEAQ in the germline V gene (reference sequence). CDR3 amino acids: CASSMDRREAFF. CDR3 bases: TGTGCCAGCAGCATGGACCGAAGAGAAGCTTTCTTT.

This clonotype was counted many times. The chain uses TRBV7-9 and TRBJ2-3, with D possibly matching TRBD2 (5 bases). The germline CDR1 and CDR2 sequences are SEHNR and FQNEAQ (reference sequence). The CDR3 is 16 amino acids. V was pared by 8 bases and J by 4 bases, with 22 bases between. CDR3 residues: CASEYPWSHGADTQYF. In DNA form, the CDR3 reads TGTGCCAGCGAATACCCGTGGTCCCACGGGGCAGATACGCAGTATTTT.

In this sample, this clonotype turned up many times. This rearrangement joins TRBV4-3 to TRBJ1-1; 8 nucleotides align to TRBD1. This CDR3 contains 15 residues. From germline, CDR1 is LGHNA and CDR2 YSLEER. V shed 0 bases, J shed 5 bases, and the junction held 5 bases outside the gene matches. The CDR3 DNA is TGCGCCAGCAGCCAAGATCGGACAGGGTGGACTGAAGCTTTCTTT. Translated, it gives CASSQDRTGWTEAFF.

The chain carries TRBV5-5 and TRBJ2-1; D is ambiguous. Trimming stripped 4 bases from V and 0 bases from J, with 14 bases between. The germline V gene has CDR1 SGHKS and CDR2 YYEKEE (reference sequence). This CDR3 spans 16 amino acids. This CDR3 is CASSLRLYSSYNEQFF. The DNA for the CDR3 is TGTGCCAGCAGCCTACGACTGTACTCCTCCTACAATGAGCAGTTCTTC. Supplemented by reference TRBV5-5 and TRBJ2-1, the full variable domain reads DAGVTQSPTHLIKTRGQQVTLRCSPISGHKSVSWYQQVLGQGPQFIFQYYEKEERGRGNFPDRFSARQFPNYSSELNVNALLLGDSALYLCASSLRLYSSYNEQFFGPGTRLTVL.

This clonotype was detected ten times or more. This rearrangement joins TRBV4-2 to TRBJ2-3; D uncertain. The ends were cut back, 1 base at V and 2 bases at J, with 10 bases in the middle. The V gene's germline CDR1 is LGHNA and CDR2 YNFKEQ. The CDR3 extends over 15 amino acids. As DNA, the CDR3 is TGTGCCAGCAGCCAAGGCACTCCCCTCACAGATACGCAGTATTTT. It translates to CASSQGTPLTDTQYF.

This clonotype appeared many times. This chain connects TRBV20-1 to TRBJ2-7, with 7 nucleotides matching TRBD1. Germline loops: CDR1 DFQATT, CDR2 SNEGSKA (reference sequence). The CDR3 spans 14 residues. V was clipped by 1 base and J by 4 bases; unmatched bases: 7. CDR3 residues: CSARVWDSEYEQYF. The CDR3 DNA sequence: TGCAGTGCTAGAGTATGGGACAGCGAGTACGAGCAGTACTTC.

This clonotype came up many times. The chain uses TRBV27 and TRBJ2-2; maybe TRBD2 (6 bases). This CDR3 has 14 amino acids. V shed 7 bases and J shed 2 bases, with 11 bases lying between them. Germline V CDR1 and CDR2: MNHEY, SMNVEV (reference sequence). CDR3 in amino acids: CASMRRGNTGELFF. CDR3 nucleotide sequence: TGTGCCAGCATGAGGAGGGGAAACACCGGGGAGCTGTTTTTT.

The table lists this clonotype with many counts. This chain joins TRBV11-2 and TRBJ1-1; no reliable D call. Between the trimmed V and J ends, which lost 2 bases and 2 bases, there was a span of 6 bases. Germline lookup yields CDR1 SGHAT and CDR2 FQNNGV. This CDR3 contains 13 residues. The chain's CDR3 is CASSLYSNTEAFF. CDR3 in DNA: TGTGCCAGCAGCTTATACAGTAACACTGAAGCTTTCTTT.